This T cell receptor (beta chain) originates from a study of T-cell memory formation after mild COVID-19. TCRdb re-called the 5' RACE reads through MiXCR, storing one row per CDR3 protein. The table includes about 410,000 distinct CDR3 sequences, 20% to 30% detected once. Germline CDR1 and CDR2: LGHNA and YSLEER. CDR3 length equals 13 residues. V dropped 4 bases and J dropped 3 bases, with 10 bases sitting between them. This clonotype was detected ten times or more. Sequencing was carried out using PBMCs or a T cell subset sorted from them (not recorded which). The V gene is TRBV4-3, the J gene TRBJ2-7; tentatively, D is TRBD1 (6 bases). This sequence originates from an adult woman who had mild COVID-19 (a few samples of this study predate the infection). Cell type and time point are not known. The DNA for the CDR3 is TGCGCCAGCAGCCGCGGACAGAGCTACGAGCAGTACTTC. Translation gives CASSRGQSYEQYF.